These 27 T cell receptor beta chains came from one sample sequenced in a study of shared clonotypes between healthy human individuals. CD45RO-negative cells were positively selected for CCR7, leaving out terminally differentiated effector memory CD45RA+ cells. Clones were read by immunoSEQ multiplex PCR, and TCRdb kept only the in-frame ones, dropping some. Counted here are 700,000 to 950,000 clones, around 96% occurring once; the ten biggest clones make up about 0.25%. Sequenced: naive CD8+ T cells sorted from blood. All receptors derive from a man aged 25 to 40 in good health.

This chain joins TRBV27 and TRBJ2-7, with D perhaps TRBD1 (6 bases). The germline V and J ends were trimmed by 6 bases and 6 bases, with 15 bases remaining between them. Germline-derived CDR1 and CDR2 are MNHEY and SMNVEV (reference sequence). This CDR3 has 13 amino acids. The DNA of the CDR3 is TGTGCCAGCAGCGACTCAGGGGTTCGCGAGCAGTACTTC. The encoded protein is CASSDSGVREQYF.

Here the CDR3 DNA reads TGTGCCTGGAGCATGAACACTGAAGCTTTCTTT. This translates into CAWSMNTEAFF. The chain couples TRBV30 to TRBJ1-1; D ambiguous. The CDR3 is 11 amino acids. Germline V gene lookup returns CDR1 GTSNPN and CDR2 SVGIG (reference sequence). Trimming pared 3 bases from V and 0 bases from J, leaving 2 bases between.

The V gene is TRBV11-2, the J gene TRBJ2-7, with TRBD2 matching 10 bases. The CDR3 length is 16 residues. Trimming took 4 bases from V and 4 from J; bases not matched to a gene: 10. CDR1 SGHAT and CDR2 FQNNGV come from the germline V gene. The chain's CDR3 is CASSSLAGVFGYEQYF. CDR3 coding DNA: TGTGCCAGCAGCTCGCTAGCGGGAGTCTTTGGATACGAGCAGTACTTC.

The chain carries TRBV9 and TRBJ1-1, with D possibly matching TRBD1 (5 bases). Trimming stripped 6 bases from V and 0 bases from J, with 21 bases between. Germline CDR1 reads SGDLS; CDR2 reads YYNGEE. The length of the CDR3 is 17 residues. The chain's CDR3 is CASNNPRGDILNTEAFF. The DNA for the CDR3 is TGTGCCAGCAACAACCCGAGAGGGGATATTCTGAACACTGAAGCTTTCTTT.

The chain has TRBV2 and TRBJ2-7; D is uncertain. The V end lost 6 bases, the J end lost 2 bases, and 14 bases lay between the germline ends. Germline CDR1 SNHLY, CDR2 FYNNEI. CDR3 size: 14 residues. The DNA for the CDR3 is TGTGCCAGCAGGCCGGTTCCATTGGCCTACGAGCAGTACTTC. Translating gives CASRPVPLAYEQYF.

The chain recombines TRBV27 with TRBJ2-1; 9 bases match TRBD1. Germline V gene data show CDR1 as MNHEY and CDR2 as SMNVEV (reference sequence). V gave up 8 bases and J gave up 8 bases; unmatched junction bases: 13. CDR3 size: 15 residues. The CDR3 here is CASGPGTGYRDEQFF. The CDR3 DNA reads as TGTGCCAGCGGTCCCGGGACAGGGTATCGGGATGAGCAGTTCTTC.

This sequence joins TRBV9 and TRBJ2-7; 9 bases agree with TRBD1. CDR3 size: 14 residues. J was trimmed by 3 bases and V by 1 base; bases with no gene match: 2. Germline CDR1 SGDLS, CDR2 YYNGEE. CDR3 sequence (DNA): TGTGCCAGCAGCGTACAGACAGGGGGCTACGAGCAGTACTTC. Its protein product is CASSVQTGGYEQYF.

The chain couples TRBV25-1 to TRBJ2-3; 8 bases map to TRBD1. The CDR3 sequence is 14 residues long. Germline trimming cut 4 bases from V and 4 bases from J; bases unmatched to any gene: 4. The V gene's germline CDR1 is MGHDK and CDR2 SYGVNS. The CDR3 sequence is CASSATGAPDTQYF. The DNA for the CDR3 is TGTGCCAGCAGTGCGACAGGGGCTCCAGATACGCAGTATTTT.

The rearrangement uses TRBV4-2 and TRBJ1-2; 8 bases fit TRBD1. The junction had 11 bases not matched to a gene; V was cut back by 4 bases and J by 7 bases. There are 15 residues in the CDR3. Germline CDR1 reads LGHNA; CDR2 reads YNFKEQ. Here the CDR3 reads CASSRPGTGIRGYTF. Written as DNA, the CDR3 is TGTGCCAGCAGCCGCCCCGGGACAGGCATTCGTGGCTACACCTTC.

The chain employs TRBV16 and TRBJ2-1, with 11 bases fitting TRBD2. V shed 0 bases, J shed 4 bases, and the junction held 5 bases outside the gene matches. CDR3 size: 17 residues. The germline V gene has CDR1 KGHSY and CDR2 FQNENV. As DNA, the CDR3 is TGTGCCAGCAGCCAATCCCCGGGACTAGCGGATTACAATGAGCAGTTCTTC. Translation gives CASSQSPGLADYNEQFF.

The chain carries TRBV6-6 and TRBJ2-7, with 8 bases aligning to TRBD2. Unmatched junction bases numbered 2, after V lost 5 bases and J lost 2 bases. CDR1 and CDR2 from the germline V gene are MNHNY and SVGAGI (reference sequence). There are 13 residues in the CDR3. CDR3 bases: TGTGCCAGCAGTCCGGGAGGGACCTACGAGCAGTACTTC. This codes for CASSPGGTYEQYF.

The chain uses TRBV14 and TRBJ2-7, with TRBD1 matching over 8 bases. Germline V lookup: CDR1 SGHDN, CDR2 FVKESK. This CDR3 contains 17 residues. J lost 2 bases, V lost 4 bases, and 13 bases had no gene match. In nucleotides, the CDR3 is TGTGCCAGCAGCCCTGAATGGGGGACAGGAGAAACCTACGAGCAGTACTTC. Translation: CASSPEWGTGETYEQYF.

This rearrangement joins TRBV4-1 to TRBJ1-5; TRBD1 matches at 8 bases. The CDR3 totals 16 residues. Germline CDR1 is MGHRA and CDR2 is YSYEKL. With 7 bases clipped from V and 3 bases from J, the junction kept 11 bases outside the gene matches. The CDR3: CASTVVWTGHNQPQHF. The DNA for the CDR3 is TGCGCCAGCACCGTAGTGTGGACAGGGCACAATCAGCCCCAGCATTTT.

The rearrangement uses TRBV28 and TRBJ2-2, with TRBD1 as a possible D gene (7 bases). The CDR3 is made up of 14 amino acids. Germline lookup yields CDR1 MDHEN and CDR2 SYDVKM. V lost 5 bases and J lost 7, with 14 bases in between. The CDR3 DNA follows: TGTGCCAGCAGTCTGGAGGGGGCGGGCGGGGAGCTGTTTTTT. This gives the protein CASSLEGAGGELFF.

The chain combines TRBV14 with TRBJ2-7, with a possible D match to TRBD2 (6 bases). Deletions cut 2 bases from V and 0 bases from J, with 17 bases between. This CDR3 has 17 amino acids. Germline assignment: CDR1 SGHDN and CDR2 FVKESK. DNA for the CDR3: TGTGCCAGCAGCCAACGGGACTTCCGTCCTAGCTCCTACGAGCAGTACTTC. This gives the protein CASSQRDFRPSSYEQYF.

The chain recombines TRBV18 with TRBJ2-3; no firm D call. The CDR3 is 14 amino acids. The germline gives CDR1 KGHSH, CDR2 LQKENI. V was cut by 4 bases and J by 0 bases, with 8 bases left in between. The CDR3 DNA reads as TGTGCCAGCTCACGGGAAACTAGCACAGATACGCAGTATTTT. Translated: CASSRETSTDTQYF.

The chain links TRBV19 to TRBJ2-1; 7 nucleotides align to TRBD1. This CDR3 has 15 amino acids. Germline V gives CDR1 LNHDA, CDR2 SQIVND (reference sequence). The J segment lost 1 base and the V segment lost 7 bases, leaving 7 bases of the junction unmatched. The CDR3 loop is CASNSGQPSYNEQFF. The CDR3 DNA is TGTGCCAGTAATTCGGGACAGCCGTCCTACAATGAGCAGTTCTTC.

The J gene is TRBJ2-7, the V gene TRBV27; 7 nucleotides agree with TRBD1. The germline V gene has CDR1 MNHEY and CDR2 SMNVEV (reference sequence). After removal of 1 base from V and 4 bases from J, the junction contained 10 bases not matched to a gene. CDR3 length: 16 residues. In DNA, the CDR3 is TGTGCCAGCAGTTTATACCCGCCGGGACAGCCTTACGAGCAGTACTTC. Translation gives CASSLYPPGQPYEQYF.

The J gene is TRBJ1-1, the V gene TRBV4-3; D possibly corresponds to TRBD1 (6 bases). CDR3 length equals 14 residues. Trimming shortened V by 1 base and J by 4 bases, and 10 bases separated the two germline ends. Looked up from germline, CDR1 is LGHNA and CDR2 is YSLEER. CDR3 amino acids: CASSQAGARTEAFF. The CDR3 DNA follows: TGCGCCAGCAGCCAAGCAGGGGCGCGCACTGAAGCTTTCTTT.

The gene calls are TRBV5-5 and TRBJ2-3; TRBD2 agrees at 9 bases. Germline CDR1 SGHKS, CDR2 YYEKEE (reference sequence). CDR3 length: 18 residues. Germline trimming cut 0 bases from V and 2 bases from J; bases unmatched to any gene: 10. The CDR3 DNA reads as TGTGCCAGCAGCTTGGTGGATAGCGGGAGAAGGTCCACAGATACGCAGTATTTT. This gives the protein CASSLVDSGRRSTDTQYF.

This chain connects TRBV6-1 to TRBJ1-3; D perhaps matches TRBD1 (6 bases). Germline V gene lookup returns CDR1 MNHNS and CDR2 SASEGT. The CDR3 length is 16 residues. V lost 3 bases, J lost 0 bases, and 12 bases lay in between. The CDR3 here is CASSETRTDSGNTIYF. The CDR3 DNA reads as TGTGCCAGCAGTGAGACGCGGACAGACTCTGGAAACACCATATATTTT.

This clone appeared a single time. V usage is TRBV11-2 and J usage is TRBJ2-2; no clear D gene. V gave up 5 bases and J gave up 7 bases, with 14 bases separating them. CDR3 length: 14 residues. Germline V CDR1 and CDR2: SGHAT, FQNNGV. CDR3 protein: CASSPPPLGGELFF. In DNA, the CDR3 is TGTGCCAGCAGCCCCCCGCCCCTGGGCGGGGAGCTGTTTTTT.

The chain links TRBV9 to TRBJ1-1; no firm D call. V lost 0 bases, J lost 8 bases, and 14 bases lay in between. The CDR3 consists of 14 residues. Germline-derived CDR1 and CDR2 are SGDLS and YYNGEE. The CDR3 loop reads CASSVATLEGEAFF. DNA for the CDR3: TGTGCCAGCAGCGTAGCTACATTAGAAGGGGAAGCTTTCTTT. The variable domain in full, with the rest retrieved from reference TRBV9 and TRBJ1-1, is DSGVTQTPKHLITATGQRVTLRCSPRSGDLSVYWYQQSLDQGLQFLIQYYNGEERAKGNILERFSAQQFPDLHSELNLSSLELGDSALYFCASSVATLEGEAFFGQGTRLTVV.

V and J are TRBV27 and TRBJ2-7; possibly TRBD1 for D (6 bases). Looked up from germline, CDR1 is MNHEY and CDR2 is SMNVEV (reference sequence). Trimming left V 3 bases short and J 0 bases short, with 9 bases between. The CDR3 extends over 14 amino acids. The CDR3 DNA sequence: TGTGCCAGCAGTTTCTACAGGGACTCCTACGAGCAGTACTTC. Translated, it gives CASSFYRDSYEQYF.

The CDR3 sequence: CASSRAGTILYEQYF. For the CDR3, the DNA is TGTGCCAGCAGCCGTGCCGGGACTATACTCTACGAGCAGTACTTC. The chain combines TRBV5-6 with TRBJ2-7; 7 bases are shared with TRBD2. Germline loops: CDR1 SGHDT, CDR2 YYEEEE. CDR3 length: 15 amino acids. V lost 4 bases to trimming and J lost 3 bases; unmatched junction nucleotides: 10.

V gene TRBV7-9 combines with J gene TRBJ2-1; D ambiguous. The CDR3 has 13 residues. V was pared by 2 bases and J by 8 bases, with 10 bases between. Germline loops: CDR1 SEHNR, CDR2 FQNEAQ (reference sequence). The CDR3 nucleotides read TGTGCCAGCAGCTTACCGGGTATCGATGAGCAGTTCTTC. Translated, it gives CASSLPGIDEQFF.

The chain is built from TRBV7-9 and TRBJ2-1, with 12 bases fitting TRBD2. Germline V lookup: CDR1 SEHNR, CDR2 FQNEAQ (reference sequence). With V trimmed by 5 bases and J by 5 bases, 10 bases remained unmatched. The CDR3 covers 17 residues. The CDR3 spells CASSAAETSGRHNEQFF. CDR3 nucleotide sequence: TGTGCCAGCAGCGCGGCCGAGACTAGCGGGAGACACAATGAGCAGTTCTTC.